The 7 T cell receptor beta chains in this list originate from one sample, sequenced in a study of human thymus T cells. Method: immunoSEQ multiplex PCR; TCRdb's copy keeps in-frame clones and lacks some. The data hold 45,000 to 75,000 clones, with 85% to 95% observed a single time. The sequenced sample was blood. Receptor source: a boy under two years old with a congenital heart defect but otherwise immunologically healthy.

CDR3: CAISKAGDTDTQYF. CDR3 DNA sequence: TGTGCCATCAGTAAGGCAGGAGACACAGATACGCAGTATTTT. The chain recombines TRBV10-3 with TRBJ2-3; D unresolved. Germline CDR1 reads ENHRY; CDR2 reads SYGVKD. CDR3 length: 14 amino acids. V shed 5 bases and J shed 2 bases, with 11 bases lying between them.

Only one count was recorded for this clone. The chain combines TRBV5-1 with TRBJ2-7, with 8 nucleotides matching TRBD1. The CDR3 consists of 15 residues. V was pared by 1 base and J by 3 bases, with 6 bases of the junction left unmatched. The germline CDR1 and CDR2 sequences are SGHRS and YFSETQ. The CDR3 DNA sequence: TGCGCCAGCAGCTTGAGGGACAGGATCGACTACGAGCAGTACTTC. The encoded protein is CASSLRDRIDYEQYF. Looking up the rest from reference TRBV5-1 and TRBJ2-7 gives the full variable domain: KAGVTQTPRYLIKTRGQQVTLSCSPISGHRSVSWYQQTPGQGLQFLFEYFSETQRNKGNFPGRFSGRQFSNSRSEMNVSTLELGDSALYLCASSLRDRIDYEQYFGPGTRLTVT.

This sequence joins TRBV6-5 and TRBJ2-7; 11 positions match TRBD2. J was trimmed by 3 bases and V by 8 bases; bases with no gene match: 9. CDR3 length: 15 residues. Germline values: CDR1 MNHEY, CDR2 SVGAGI. CDR3 sequence (DNA): TGTGCCAGCTGGCCTAGCGGGGGGTCCCACTACGAGCAGTACTTC. Its protein is CASWPSGGSHYEQYF.

The chain recombines TRBV27 with TRBJ2-7, with D possibly TRBD1 on 5 matching bases. The V end was cut by 4 bases, the J end by 7 bases, with 14 bases between. Germline V gives CDR1 MNHEY, CDR2 SMNVEV (reference sequence). The CDR3 has 13 residues. The DNA for the CDR3 is TGTGCCAGCAGTTGGGGCAGGGCGGAAGAGCAGTACTTC. It yields the protein CASSWGRAEEQYF.

The chain links TRBV7-2 to TRBJ1-1, with a tentative D call TRBD1 (5 bases). CDR1 is SGHTA and CDR2 is FQGNSA in the germline V gene. V lost 2 bases, J lost 5 bases, and 9 bases lay in between. The CDR3 is 13 amino acids. CDR3 nucleotides: TGTGCCAGCAGCTTAAGTGGGGGAACTGAAGCTTTCTTT. It yields the protein CASSLSGGTEAFF.

The chain employs TRBV5-6 and TRBJ2-2; D is ambiguous. Trimming took 1 base from V and 3 from J, leaving 4 bases between them. This CDR3 has 13 residues. Germline loops: CDR1 SGHDT, CDR2 YYEEEE. The CDR3 is CASSLRYTGELFF. The CDR3 DNA is TGTGCCAGCAGCTTGCGGTACACCGGGGAGCTGTTTTTT. The full variable domain, completed using reference TRBV5-6 and TRBJ2-2, is DAGVTQSPTHLIKTRGQQVTLRCSPKSGHDTVSWYQQALGQGPQFIFQYYEEEERQRGNFPDRFSGHQFPNYSSELNVNALLLGDSALYLCASSLRYTGELFFGEGSRLTVL.

J is TRBJ1-6 and V is TRBV6-1; TRBD1 is a possible D gene (5 bases). The ends were cut back, 0 bases at V and 6 bases at J, with 12 bases in the middle. The CDR3 totals 16 residues. The germline gives CDR1 MNHNS, CDR2 SASEGT. The CDR3: CASSEAPGLSNSPLHF. Here the CDR3 DNA reads TGTGCCAGCAGTGAAGCGCCGGGACTAAGTAATTCACCCCTCCACTTT.